This T cell receptor (beta chain) comes out of a study of T cells after yellow fever vaccination. MiXCR, applied by TCRdb to the 5' RACE reads, yields one record per CDR3 protein. There are more than 110,000 distinct CDR3 sequences in the sample; roughly 6.7% occur only once, and more than 0.55% lies in the top ten. Germline lookup yields CDR1 SGHRS and CDR2 YFSETQ. The CDR3 is made up of 13 amino acids. V gave up 4 bases and J gave up 6 bases, with 13 bases separating them. In its sample, this clonotype was seen many times. The sequence came from a man aged 30 to 45 who received the YFV17D yellow fever vaccine. The chain has TRBV5-1 and TRBJ1-2; the D is unclear. Here the sequenced sample was CD4+ T cells sorted from PBMCs, taken 10 days after the yellow fever booster vaccination. In DNA, the CDR3 is TGCGCCAGCAGCCTGGGCCCCGCGAATGGCTACACCTTC. Residues: CASSLGPANGYTF.